Listed below are T cell receptor beta chains from one sample, sequenced in a study of cytomegalovirus exposure and HLA in healthy donors. Measured with immunoSEQ multiplex PCR; TCRdb has only the in-frame clones, and not every one. The data hold approximately 100,000 clones, with 84% observed a single time. Sequences were obtained from PBMCs. Receptors originate from a woman younger than 35 in good health and CMV-seronegative. Both conserved end residues are part of each CDR3. A D gene is named only where the DNA matches it firmly. For some rows the clone size is stated as once, few or many, or as a class when expanded; others skip it.

D gene	V gene	J gene	clone size	CDR3 length	CDR3 protein	CDR3 DNA
TRBD1	TRBV7-9	TRBJ1-2	.	15	CASSRKGASNYGYTF	TGTGCCAGCAGCCGGAAGGGGGCGTCTAACTATGGCTACACCTTC
TRBD1	TRBV29-1	TRBJ1-4	.	14	CSVEDGQGAGKLFF	TGCAGCGTTGAAGATGGGCAGGGGGCAGGAAAACTGTTTTTT
TRBD2	TRBV9	TRBJ2-5	.	16	CASSPGLAGGPETQYF	TGTGCCAGCAGCCCAGGACTAGCGGGAGGGCCAGAGACCCAGTACTTC
TRBD2	TRBV7-9	TRBJ2-3	.	15	CASSQSGGWADTQYF	TGTGCCAGCAGCCAAAGCGGGGGTTGGGCAGATACGCAGTATTTT
.	TRBV29-1	TRBJ1-1	.	14	CSGGDGVGNTEAFF	TGCAGCGGGGGGGACGGGGTTGGGAACACTGAAGCTTTCTTT
TRBD1	TRBV6-5	TRBJ1-2	.	14	CASSRGQELYGYTF	TGTGCCAGCAGTCGGGGACAGGAGCTTTATGGCTACACCTTC
TRBD2	TRBV15	TRBJ2-7	.	16	CATSRDTSGTTYEQYF	TGTGCCACCAGCAGAGATACTAGCGGGACTACCTACGAGCAGTACTTC
.	TRBV28	TRBJ2-2	once	15	CASSLGGDSTGELFF	TGTGCCAGCAGTTTGGGGGGAGACAGCACCGGGGAGCTGTTTTTT
.	TRBV6-5	TRBJ1-4	few	14	CASSATQRGEKLFF	TGTGCCAGCAGTGCCACTCAACGGGGGGAAAAACTGTTTTTT
TRBD1	TRBV19	TRBJ1-2	.	15	CASNTGTGGYYGYTF	TGTGCCAGCAACACCGGGACAGGGGGATACTATGGCTACACCTTC
.	TRBV28	TRBJ2-7	.	15	CASSPPSEGFYEQYF	TGTGCCAGCAGCCCCCCAAGCGAGGGTTTCTACGAGCAGTACTTC
.	TRBV28	TRBJ2-3	.	13	CASSQKFTDTQYF	TGTGCCAGCAGTCAGAAATTCACAGATACGCAGTATTTT
TRBD1	TRBV5-4	TRBJ1-1	.	12	CASSSGQYEAFF	TGTGCCAGCAGCTCGGGACAGTATGAAGCTTTCTTT
.	TRBV7-9	TRBJ2-3	.	17	CASSYPRTGRGSDTQYF	TGTGCCAGCAGTTATCCCCGGACGGGCAGGGGTTCAGATACGCAGTATTTT
TRBD2	TRBV15	TRBJ2-1	.	15	CATSRAGGPVDEQFF	TGTGCCACCAGCAGAGCGGGAGGGCCCGTGGATGAGCAGTTCTTC
.	TRBV20-1	TRBJ1-2	.	11	CSATSGDGYTF	TGCAGTGCTACGTCAGGTGATGGCTACACCTTC
.	TRBV18	TRBJ2-1	.	14	CASSPGRARPEQFF	TGTGCCAGCTCACCGGGGCGTGCTCGTCCTGAGCAGTTCTTC
.	TRBV2	TRBJ1-1	.	13	CASGEQEHTEAFF	TGTGCCAGCGGCGAGCAGGAACACACTGAAGCTTTCTTT
TRBD2	TRBV6-5	TRBJ2-2	.	14	CASSYERDAGELFF	TGTGCCAGCAGTTACGAGCGGGATGCCGGGGAGCTGTTTTTT
.	TRBV13	TRBJ2-1	many	13	CASSLVYQGEQFF	TGTGCCAGCAGCTTAGTTTATCAGGGTGAACAGTTCTTC
TRBD1	TRBV19	TRBJ2-3	.	15	CASSSRDRAIDTQYF	TGTGCCAGTAGCTCAAGGGACAGGGCCATAGATACGCAGTATTTT
.	TRBV27	TRBJ1-1	.	14	CASGSQVGNTEAFF	TGTGCCAGCGGATCACAGGTGGGGAACACTGAAGCTTTCTTT
.	TRBV4-2	TRBJ2-7	.	16	CASSQVGGRNTYEQYF	TGTGCCAGCAGCCAAGTGGGTGGGAGGAACACCTACGAGCAGTACTTC
TRBD1	TRBV6-1	TRBJ1-3	.	15	CASSKGTASGNTIYF	TGTGCCAGCAGCAAAGGGACAGCCTCTGGAAACACCATATATTTT
TRBD2	TRBV5-1	TRBJ2-1	.	19	CASSLKPPGASGRYNEQFF	TGCGCCAGCAGTTTAAAACCGCCCGGAGCTAGCGGGAGATACAATGAGCAGTTCTTC
TRBD1	TRBV5-1	TRBJ1-4	.	15	CASSLDTGGNEKLFF	TGCGCCAGCAGCTTGGATACAGGGGGAAATGAAAAACTGTTTTTT
TRBD2	TRBV9	TRBJ2-2	.	16	CASSLLLAGGLGELFF	TGTGCCAGCAGTCTCCTACTAGCGGGAGGCCTCGGGGAGCTGTTTTTT
.	TRBV30	TRBJ2-7	.	14	CAWSPLITAYEQYF	TGTGCCTGGTCTCCTTTGATCACTGCCTACGAGCAGTACTTC
TRBD1	TRBV4-1	TRBJ1-5	few	16	CASSHRQGARHQPQHF	TGCGCCAGCAGCCATCGCCAGGGGGCCCGACACCAGCCCCAGCATTTT
.	TRBV9	TRBJ1-5	once	16	CASSTLGAGVDQPQHF	TGTGCCAGCAGCACCCTGGGGGCAGGGGTGGATCAGCCCCAGCATTTT
TRBD1	TRBV6-5	TRBJ2-7	.	14	CASSLRQGRYEQYF	TGTGCCAGCAGTTTGCGACAGGGCCGGTACGAGCAGTACTTC
.	TRBV27	TRBJ1-1	.	14	CASSPLRTGSEAFF	TGTGCCAGCAGTCCTCTCCGGACGGGGTCTGAAGCTTTCTTT
TRBD1	TRBV9	TRBJ1-2	.	15	CASSAGQGAGYGYTF	TGTGCCAGCAGCGCGGGACAGGGGGCCGGTTATGGCTACACCTTC
.	TRBV7-9	TRBJ2-4	.	17	CASSLGARGDRKNIQYF	TGTGCCAGCAGCTTAGGGGCCAGGGGCGATCGCAAAAACATTCAGTACTTC
TRBD1	TRBV9	TRBJ1-1	.	17	CASSVGGGGFMNTEAFF	TGTGCCAGCAGCGTAGGTGGAGGGGGCTTCATGAACACTGAAGCTTTCTTT
TRBD1	TRBV7-2	TRBJ1-2	.	14	CASSLVATGGGYTF	TGTGCCAGCAGCTTAGTAGCTACAGGGGGCGGCTACACCTTC
.	TRBV5-5	TRBJ1-2	.	14	CASSSGVRGYGYTF	TGTGCCAGCAGTTCAGGGGTGAGGGGCTATGGCTACACCTTC
TRBD2	TRBV5-1	TRBJ2-3	.	16	CASSLTGTSGRNTQYF	TGCGCCAGCAGCCTTACCGGGACTAGCGGGAGGAATACGCAGTATTTT
TRBD2	TRBV11-3	TRBJ2-7	.	14	CASSLSSGLYEQYF	TGTGCCAGCAGCTTATCTAGCGGACTATACGAGCAGTACTTC
TRBD2	TRBV19	TRBJ2-7	.	15	CASSPAGGNSYEQYF	TGTGCCAGTAGCCCCGCCGGGGGGAACTCCTACGAGCAGTACTTC
TRBD1	TRBV23-1	TRBJ1-5	.	12	CASSPETGFGHF	TGCGCCAGCAGTCCAGAGACAGGGTTCGGACATTTT
.	TRBV5-4	TRBJ1-1	once	15	CASSLFAGRSTEAFF	TGTGCCAGCAGCTTGTTCGCAGGGCGTAGCACTGAAGCTTTCTTT
TRBD2	TRBV28	TRBJ2-7	.	16	CASSLMTSGNTYEQYF	TGTGCCAGCAGTTTAATGACTAGCGGTAATACCTACGAGCAGTACTTC
TRBD1	TRBV7-9	TRBJ2-7	.	15	CASSLLSGQGHEQYF	TGTGCCAGCAGCTTACTATCGGGACAGGGCCACGAGCAGTACTTC
.	TRBV27	TRBJ2-7	once	13	CASSPRSSTEQYF	TGTGCCAGCAGTCCCCGAAGTAGCACCGAGCAGTACTTC
TRBD1	TRBV28	TRBJ2-3	once	18	CASSPHALDRGRPDTQYF	TGTGCCAGCAGCCCACATGCTCTCGACAGGGGGCGACCAGATACGCAGTATTTT
.	TRBV18	TRBJ2-3	.	14	CASSPRQGKDTQYF	TGTGCCAGCTCGCCGAGGCAGGGAAAAGATACGCAGTATTTT
.	TRBV18	TRBJ2-7	.	15	CASSPGQLMTYEQYF	TGTGCCAGCTCTCCTGGACAGCTGATGACCTACGAGCAGTACTTC
.	TRBV29-1	TRBJ1-2	.	14	CSVEARGGSYGYTF	TGCAGCGTTGAAGCAAGGGGGGGGTCCTATGGCTACACCTTC
.	TRBV27	TRBJ1-1	.	16	CASTPRAGQMNTEAFF	TGTGCCAGCACTCCAAGGGCCGGACAGATGAACACTGAAGCTTTCTTT